This is a list of T cell receptor beta chains from one sample in a study of blood T cells in healthy people across ages. TCRdb re-derived calls from the 5' RACE reads in MiXCR, one entry per CDR3 protein. This sample has 1.2 million to 1.5 million distinct CDR3 sequences; roughly 45% occur once, and the top ten carry roughly 8.2%. The material sequenced was blood. The receptors were sampled from a young woman in good health. Each CDR3 is given with its conserved first and last residue. The D gene is left open where the match is weak. A row's size may be missing; if present it is once, few, many or a size class.

d_call	v_call	j_call	cdr3_length	clone_size	cdr3_aa	cdr3_nt
.	TRBV6-1	TRBJ2-5	15	.	CASRALSPGQETQYF	TGTGCCAGCAGAGCCCTCTCGCCAGGACAAGAGACCCAGTACTTC
.	TRBV10-2	TRBJ2-7	14	.	CASSDSSGIYEQYF	TGCGCCAGCAGTGATAGTTCGGGGATATACGAGCAGTACTTC
.	TRBV11-2	TRBJ2-7	13	.	CASSLEQYNEQYF	TGTGCCAGCAGCCTAGAACAGTACAATGAGCAGTACTTC
TRBD2	TRBV13	TRBJ2-7	17	few	CASSLMGGGSSSYEQYF	TGTGCCAGCAGCTTAATGGGCGGGGGGTCAAGCTCCTACGAGCAGTACTTC
.	TRBV10-3	TRBJ2-1	15	.	CAIRAGTEIGNEQFF	TGTGCCATCAGGGCCGGGACGGAGATAGGCAATGAGCAGTTCTTC
.	TRBV11-3	TRBJ1-1	13	.	CASSRDPGDEAFF	TGTGCCAGCAGCCGAGATCCAGGGGATGAAGCTTTCTTT
.	TRBV6-7	TRBJ2-1	16	.	CAIWGVGASSYNEQFF	TGTGCCATCTGGGGAGTGGGGGCCAGCTCCTACAATGAGCAGTTCTTC
TRBD2	TRBV2	TRBJ2-3	15	.	CASSGSGGPTDTQYF	TGTGCCAGCAGTGGATCGGGAGGGCCGACAGATACGCAGTATTTT
TRBD2	TRBV2	TRBJ2-5	15	.	CASTREGGYQETQYF	TGTGCCAGCACCCGGGAGGGCGGCTACCAAGAGACCCAGTACTTC
TRBD2	TRBV12-3/TRBV12-4	TRBJ2-7	14	.	CASRVAGSSYEQYF	TGTGCCAGCAGAGTAGCGGGGAGCTCCTACGAGCAGTACTTC
.	TRBV7-8	TRBJ1-4	17	.	CASSRHDPGPGAEKLFF	TGTGCCAGCAGCCGCCACGACCCCGGGCCGGGGGCTGAAAAACTGTTTTTT
TRBD1	TRBV7-9	TRBJ2-5	16	.	CASSLSGQGAGNEQYF	TGTGCCAGCAGCTTATCGGGACAGGGGGCCGGGAATGAGCAGTACTTC
.	TRBV21-1	TRBJ2-7	20	few	CASSKWGLRGGGFFLYEQYF	TGTGCCAGCAGCAAATGGGGCCTGAGGGGAGGGGGCTTTTTTTTATACGAGCAGTACTTC
.	TRBV7-2	TRBJ2-1	13	few	CASSLYGGHEQFF	TGTGCCAGCAGCTTATACGGGGGCCATGAGCAGTTCTTC
.	TRBV5-1	TRBJ1-1	16	.	CASSLGIGAANTEAFF	TGCGCCAGCAGCTTGGGGATAGGGGCAGCGAACACTGAAGCTTTCTTT